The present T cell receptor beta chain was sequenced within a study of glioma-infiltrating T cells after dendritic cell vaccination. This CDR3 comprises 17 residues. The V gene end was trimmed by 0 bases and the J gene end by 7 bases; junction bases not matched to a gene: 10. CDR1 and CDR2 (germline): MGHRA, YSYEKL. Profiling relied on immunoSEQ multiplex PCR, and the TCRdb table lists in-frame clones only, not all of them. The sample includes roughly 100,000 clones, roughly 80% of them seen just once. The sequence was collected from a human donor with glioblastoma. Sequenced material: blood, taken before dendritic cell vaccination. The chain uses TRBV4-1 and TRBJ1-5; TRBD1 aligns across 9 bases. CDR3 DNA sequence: TGCGCCAGCAGCCAAGATAGTATAGGGACAGGGCTCCAGCCCCAGCATTTT. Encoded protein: CASSQDSIGTGLQPQHF.